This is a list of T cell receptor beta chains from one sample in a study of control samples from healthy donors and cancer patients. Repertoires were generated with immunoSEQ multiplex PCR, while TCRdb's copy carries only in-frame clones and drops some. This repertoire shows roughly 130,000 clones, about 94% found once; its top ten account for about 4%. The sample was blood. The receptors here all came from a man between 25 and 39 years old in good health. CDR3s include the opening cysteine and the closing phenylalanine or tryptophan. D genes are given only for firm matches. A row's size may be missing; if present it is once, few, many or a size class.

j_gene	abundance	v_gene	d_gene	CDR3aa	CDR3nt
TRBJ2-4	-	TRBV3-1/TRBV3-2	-	CASSQGFWTKNIQYF	TGTGCCAGCAGCCAAGGATTTTGGACCAAAAACATTCAGTACTTC
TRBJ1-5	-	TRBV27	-	CASSISQGNQPQHF	TGTGCCAGCAGTATATCCCAGGGGAATCAGCCCCAGCATTTT
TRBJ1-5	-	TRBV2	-	CASSGDGRRNQPQHF	TGTGCCAGCAGTGGGGACGGGCGGCGCAATCAGCCCCAGCATTTT
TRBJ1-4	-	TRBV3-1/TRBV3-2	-	CASSQVQGAYATNEKLFF	TGTGCCAGCAGCCAAGTGCAAGGGGCCTATGCAACTAATGAAAAACTGTTTTTT
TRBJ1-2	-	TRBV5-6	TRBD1	CASSPRHRDSPNYGYTF	TGTGCCAGCAGCCCAAGGCACCGGGACAGCCCCAACTATGGCTACACCTTC
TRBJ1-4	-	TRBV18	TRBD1	CASSPGQGSEKLFF	TGTGCCAGCTCCCCCGGACAGGGATCCGAAAAACTGTTTTTT
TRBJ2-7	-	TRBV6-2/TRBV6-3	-	CASSYRKTGSYGQYF	TGTGCCAGCAGTTATAGGAAGACTGGCTCCTACGGGCAGTACTTC
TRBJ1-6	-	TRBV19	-	CASSIRENSPLHF	TGTGCCAGTAGTATACGGGAAAATTCACCCCTCCACTTT
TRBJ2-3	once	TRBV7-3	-	CASSLKSASADTQYF	TGTGCCAGCAGCTTAAAGTCCGCTAGCGCAGATACGCAGTATTTT
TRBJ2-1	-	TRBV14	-	CASSPTGNEQFF	TGTGCCAGCAGCCCGACAGGCAATGAGCAGTTCTTC
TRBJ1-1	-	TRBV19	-	CASSMLNTEAFF	TGTGCCAGTAGTATGTTGAACACTGAAGCTTTCTTT
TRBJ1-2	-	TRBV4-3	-	CASSQATGLGGYTF	TGCGCCAGCAGCCAAGCCACAGGGTTAGGTGGCTACACCTTC
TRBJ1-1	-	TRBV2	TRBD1	CASSEGTGVAEAFF	TGTGCCAGCAGTGAAGGGACAGGGGTGGCTGAAGCTTTCTTT
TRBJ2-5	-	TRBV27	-	CASSSFSWGQETQYF	TGTGCCAGCAGTTCTTTTTCGTGGGGTCAAGAGACCCAGTACTTC
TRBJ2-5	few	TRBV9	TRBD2	CASSVATSGGETQYF	TGTGCCAGCAGCGTAGCGACTAGCGGGGGAGAGACCCAGTACTTC
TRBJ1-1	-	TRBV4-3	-	CASSQEAGRNTEAFF	TGCGCCAGCAGCCAAGAGGCAGGGCGAAACACTGAAGCTTTCTTT
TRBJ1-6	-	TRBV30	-	CAWRTLEQGWSPLHF	TGTGCCTGGAGGACCCTCGAGCAGGGATGGTCACCCCTCCACTTT
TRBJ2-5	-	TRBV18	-	CASSGPQETQYF	TGTGCCAGCTCAGGACCCCAAGAGACCCAGTACTTC
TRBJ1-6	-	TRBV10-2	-	CASSETGPLEYSYNSPLHF	TGCGCCAGCAGTGAGACGGGACCGCTTGAATACTCCTATAATTCACCCCTCCACTTT
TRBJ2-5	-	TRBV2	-	CASRTRAGRTLQETQYF	TGTGCCAGCAGGACGCGGGCGGGGCGTACTCTCCAAGAGACCCAGTACTTC
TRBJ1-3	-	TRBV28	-	CASSIPSGVGNTIYF	TGTGCCAGCAGCATCCCTTCAGGGGTCGGAAACACCATATATTTT
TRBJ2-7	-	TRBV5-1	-	CASSLEATYYEQYF	TGCGCCAGCAGCTTGGAGGCAACTTACTACGAGCAGTACTTC
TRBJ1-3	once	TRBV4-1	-	CASSAQVAAGNTIYF	TGCGCCAGCAGCGCACAAGTCGCAGCTGGAAACACCATATATTTT
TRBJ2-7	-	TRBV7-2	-	CASSLAVSYEQYF	TGTGCCAGCAGCTTAGCAGTGAGTTACGAGCAGTACTTC
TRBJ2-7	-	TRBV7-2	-	CASSLVSEGARQYF	TGTGCCAGCAGCTTAGTTTCGGAGGGGGCAAGGCAGTACTTC
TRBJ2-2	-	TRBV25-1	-	CASRKVGSLTGELFF	TGTGCCAGTAGAAAAGTTGGGTCCTTGACCGGGGAGCTGTTTTTT
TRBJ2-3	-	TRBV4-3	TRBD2	CASSQTRAGGFDTQYF	TGCGCCAGCAGCCAGACTAGAGCGGGGGGTTTCGATACGCAGTATTTT
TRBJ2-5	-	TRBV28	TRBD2	CASSFRAGGPEETQYF	TGTGCCAGCAGTTTTCGGGCGGGGGGGCCGGAAGAGACCCAGTACTTC
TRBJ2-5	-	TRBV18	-	CASSRDLQETQYF	TGTGCCAGCTCACGGGACTTACAAGAGACCCAGTACTTC
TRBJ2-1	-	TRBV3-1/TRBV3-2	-	CASSLGQGAYNEQFF	TGTGCCAGCAGTCTGGGGCAGGGAGCCTACAATGAGCAGTTCTTC
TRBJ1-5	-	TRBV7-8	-	CASSLSSSNQPQHF	TGTGCCAGCAGCTTATCCAGCAGCAATCAGCCCCAGCATTTT
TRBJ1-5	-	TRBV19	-	CASTIPSVPEDLPQPQHF	TGTGCCAGTACAATTCCCTCAGTTCCAGAAGATTTGCCCCAGCCCCAGCATTTT
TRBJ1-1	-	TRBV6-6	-	CASIQPGGGTEAFF	TGTGCCAGCATCCAACCGGGGGGAGGCACTGAAGCTTTCTTT
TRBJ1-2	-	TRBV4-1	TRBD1	CASSQDGWDRDLYGYTF	TGCGCCAGCAGCCAAGATGGGTGGGACAGGGACCTCTATGGCTACACCTTC
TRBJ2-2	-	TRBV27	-	CASRWAGATGELFF	TGTGCCAGCAGGTGGGCAGGGGCCACCGGGGAGCTGTTTTTT
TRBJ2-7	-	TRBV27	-	CASSLSTAGYEQYF	TGTGCCAGCAGTTTGTCGACAGCGGGCTACGAGCAGTACTTC
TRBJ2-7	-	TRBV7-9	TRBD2	CASSGGGNLYEQYF	TGTGCCAGCAGCGGGGGGGGGAATCTCTACGAGCAGTACTTC
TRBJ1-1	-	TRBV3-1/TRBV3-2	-	CASSHWHEGTEAFF	TGTGCCAGCAGCCATTGGCATGAGGGCACTGAAGCTTTCTTT
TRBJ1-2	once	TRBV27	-	CASRGPGYYGYTF	TGTGCCAGCCGTGGCCCAGGCTACTATGGCTACACCTTC
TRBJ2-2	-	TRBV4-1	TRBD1	CASSTAQGANGELFF	TGCGCCAGCAGCACCGCCCAGGGGGCAAACGGGGAGCTGTTTTTT
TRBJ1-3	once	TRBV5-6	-	CASSFYRASGNTIYF	TGTGCCAGCAGCTTTTACCGGGCCTCTGGAAACACCATATATTTT
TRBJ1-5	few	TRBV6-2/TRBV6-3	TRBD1	CASSYGDSLNQPQHF	TGTGCCAGCAGTTACGGGGACAGCCTGAATCAGCCCCAGCATTTT
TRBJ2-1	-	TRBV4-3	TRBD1	CASSQGQVSYNEQFF	TGCGCCAGCAGCCAGGGACAGGTCTCCTACAATGAGCAGTTCTTC
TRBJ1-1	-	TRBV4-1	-	CASSQDRQTLMNTEAFF	TGCGCCAGCAGCCAAGATCGACAGACACTTATGAACACTGAAGCTTTCTTT
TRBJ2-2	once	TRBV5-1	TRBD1	CASSGGTGTGYSYTGELFF	TGCGCCAGCAGCGGGGGCACCGGGACAGGGTACTCATACACCGGGGAGCTGTTTTTT
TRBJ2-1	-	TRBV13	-	CASSDRDTSYNEQFF	TGTGCCAGCAGTGACCGGGACACGTCCTACAATGAGCAGTTCTTC
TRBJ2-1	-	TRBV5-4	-	CASSLGAGWDNEQFF	TGTGCCAGCAGCTTGGGGGCAGGGTGGGACAATGAGCAGTTCTTC
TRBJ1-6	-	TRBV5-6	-	CASSFMGDNSPLHF	TGTGCCAGCAGCTTTATGGGGGACAATTCACCCCTCCACTTT
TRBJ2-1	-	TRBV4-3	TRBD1	CASSQGVMDRGHNEQFF	TGCGCCAGCAGCCAAGGGGTGATGGACAGGGGCCACAATGAGCAGTTCTTC
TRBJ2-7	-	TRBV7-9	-	CASSLATYEQYF	TGTGCCAGCAGCTTAGCCACCTACGAGCAGTACTTC